This TCR beta chain was retrieved from a study of shared clonotypes between healthy human individuals. The naive CD8 population came from CD45RO-negative cells selected for CCR7, without terminally differentiated effector memory CD45RA+ cells. This clone was detected once. Germline V gene lookup returns CDR1 MNHNS and CDR2 SASEGT. The CDR3 extends over 14 amino acids. V lost 10 bases and J 1 base, leaving 15 bases between the germline ends. Assay execution took place at the deep level. Roughly 33,000 T cell genomes, or approximately 190 ng DNA, went into the sorted-subset replicate PCRs. Data came from immunoSEQ multiplex PCR; TCRdb stores just in-frame clones and leaves some out. The sample holds 2 million to 2.5 million clones; approximately 94% are singletons and the top ten take over 1.5%.

The source material was naive CD8+ T cells from PBMCs. The source is a man aged 18 to 35 in good health. Some clones in this sample may be carry-over from other donors' samples. V is TRBV6-1 and J is TRBJ2-3; D gene unclear. CDR3 in amino acids: CATRYEPRTDTQYF. The DNA for the CDR3 is TGTGCCACCCGATATGAGCCGCGCACAGATACGCAGTATTTT.